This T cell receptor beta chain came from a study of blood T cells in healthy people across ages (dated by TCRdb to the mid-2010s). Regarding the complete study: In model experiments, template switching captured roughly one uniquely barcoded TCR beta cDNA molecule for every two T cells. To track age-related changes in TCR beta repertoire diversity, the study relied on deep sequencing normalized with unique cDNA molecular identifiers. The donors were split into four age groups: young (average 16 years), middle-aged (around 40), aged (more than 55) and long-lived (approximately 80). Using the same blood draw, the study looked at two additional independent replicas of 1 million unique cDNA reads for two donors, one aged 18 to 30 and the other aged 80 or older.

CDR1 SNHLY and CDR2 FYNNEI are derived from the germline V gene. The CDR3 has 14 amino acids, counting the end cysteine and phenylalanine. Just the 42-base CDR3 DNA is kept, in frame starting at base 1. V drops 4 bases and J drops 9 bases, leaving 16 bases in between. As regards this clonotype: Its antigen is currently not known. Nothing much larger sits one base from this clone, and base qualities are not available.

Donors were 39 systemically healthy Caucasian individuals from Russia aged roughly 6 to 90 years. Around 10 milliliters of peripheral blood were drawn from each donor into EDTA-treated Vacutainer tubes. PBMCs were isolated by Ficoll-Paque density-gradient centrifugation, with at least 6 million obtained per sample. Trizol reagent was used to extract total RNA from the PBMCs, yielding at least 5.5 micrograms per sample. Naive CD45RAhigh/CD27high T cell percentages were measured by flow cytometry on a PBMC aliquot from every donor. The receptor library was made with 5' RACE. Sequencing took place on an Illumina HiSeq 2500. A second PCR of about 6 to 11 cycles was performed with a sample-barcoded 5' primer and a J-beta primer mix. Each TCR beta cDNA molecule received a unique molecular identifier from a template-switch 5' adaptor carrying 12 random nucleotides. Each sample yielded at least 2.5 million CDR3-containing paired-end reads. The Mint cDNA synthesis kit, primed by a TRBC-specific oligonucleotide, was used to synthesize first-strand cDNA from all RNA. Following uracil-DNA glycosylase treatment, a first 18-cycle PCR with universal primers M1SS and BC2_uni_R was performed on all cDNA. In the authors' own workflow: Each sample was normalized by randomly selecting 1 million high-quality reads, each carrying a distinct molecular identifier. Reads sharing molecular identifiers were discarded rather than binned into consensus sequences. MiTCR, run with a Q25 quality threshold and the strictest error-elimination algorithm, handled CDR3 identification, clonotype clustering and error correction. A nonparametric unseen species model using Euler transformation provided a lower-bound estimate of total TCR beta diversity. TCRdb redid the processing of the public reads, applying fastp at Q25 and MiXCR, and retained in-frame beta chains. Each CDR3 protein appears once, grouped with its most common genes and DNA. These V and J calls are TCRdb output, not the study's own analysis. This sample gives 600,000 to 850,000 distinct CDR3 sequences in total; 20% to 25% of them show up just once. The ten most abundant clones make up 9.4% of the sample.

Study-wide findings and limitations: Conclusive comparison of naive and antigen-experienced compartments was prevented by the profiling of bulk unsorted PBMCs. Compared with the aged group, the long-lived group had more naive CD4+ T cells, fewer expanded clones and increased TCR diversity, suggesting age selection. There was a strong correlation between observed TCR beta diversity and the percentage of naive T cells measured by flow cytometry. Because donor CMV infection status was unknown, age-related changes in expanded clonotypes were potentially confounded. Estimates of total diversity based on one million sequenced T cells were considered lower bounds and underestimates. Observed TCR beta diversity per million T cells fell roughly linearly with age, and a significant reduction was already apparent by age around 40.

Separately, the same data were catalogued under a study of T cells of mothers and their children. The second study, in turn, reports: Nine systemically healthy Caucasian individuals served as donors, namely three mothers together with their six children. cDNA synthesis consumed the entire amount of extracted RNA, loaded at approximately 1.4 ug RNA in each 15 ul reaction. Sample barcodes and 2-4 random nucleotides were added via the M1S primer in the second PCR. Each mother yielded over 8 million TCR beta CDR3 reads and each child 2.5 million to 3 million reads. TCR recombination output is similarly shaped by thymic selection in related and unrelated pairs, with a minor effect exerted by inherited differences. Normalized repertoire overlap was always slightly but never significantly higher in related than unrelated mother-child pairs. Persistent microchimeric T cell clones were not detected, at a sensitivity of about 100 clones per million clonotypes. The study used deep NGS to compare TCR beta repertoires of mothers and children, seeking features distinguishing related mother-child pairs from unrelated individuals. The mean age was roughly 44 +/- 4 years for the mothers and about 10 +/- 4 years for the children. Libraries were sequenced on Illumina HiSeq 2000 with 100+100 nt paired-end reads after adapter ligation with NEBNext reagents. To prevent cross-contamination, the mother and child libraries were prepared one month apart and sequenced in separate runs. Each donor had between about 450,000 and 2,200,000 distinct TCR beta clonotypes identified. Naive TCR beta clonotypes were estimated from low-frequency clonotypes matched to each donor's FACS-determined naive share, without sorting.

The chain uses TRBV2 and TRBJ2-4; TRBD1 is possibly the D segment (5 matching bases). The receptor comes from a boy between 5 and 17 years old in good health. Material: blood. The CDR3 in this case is CASSAARGRGIQYF. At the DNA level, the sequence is TGTGCCAGCAGTGCGGCTAGGGGAAGAGGCATTCAGTACTTC. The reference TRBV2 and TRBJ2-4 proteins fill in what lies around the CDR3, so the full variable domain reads EPEVTQTPSHQVTQMGQEVILRCVPISNHLYFYWYRQILGQKVEFLVSFYNNEISEKSEIFDDQFSVERPDGSNFTLKIRSTKLEDSAMYFCASSAARGRGIQYFGAGTRLSVL.